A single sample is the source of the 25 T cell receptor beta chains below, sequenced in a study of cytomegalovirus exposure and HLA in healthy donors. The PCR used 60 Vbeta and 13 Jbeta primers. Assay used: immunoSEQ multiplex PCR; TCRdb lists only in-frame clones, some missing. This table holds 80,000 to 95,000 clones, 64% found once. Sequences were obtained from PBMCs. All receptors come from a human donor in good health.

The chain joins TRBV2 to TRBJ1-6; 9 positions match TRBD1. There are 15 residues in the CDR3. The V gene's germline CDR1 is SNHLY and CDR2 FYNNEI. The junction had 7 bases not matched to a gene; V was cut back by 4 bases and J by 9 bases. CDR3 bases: TGTGCCAGCAGTGCCGAACCGGGACAGGGTTCACCCCTCCACTTT. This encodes CASSAEPGQGSPLHF.

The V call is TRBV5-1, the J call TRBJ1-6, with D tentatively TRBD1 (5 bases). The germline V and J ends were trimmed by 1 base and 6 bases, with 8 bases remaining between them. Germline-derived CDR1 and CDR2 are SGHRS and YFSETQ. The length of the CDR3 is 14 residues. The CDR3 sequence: CASSLIQGNSPLHF. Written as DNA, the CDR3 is TGCGCCAGCAGCTTGATTCAGGGTAATTCACCCCTCCACTTT.

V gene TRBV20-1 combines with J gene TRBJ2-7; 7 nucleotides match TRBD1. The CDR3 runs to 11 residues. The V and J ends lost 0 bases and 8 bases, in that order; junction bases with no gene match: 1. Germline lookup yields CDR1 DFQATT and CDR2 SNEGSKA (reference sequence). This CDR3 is CSARETGKQYF. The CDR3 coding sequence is TGCAGTGCTAGAGAGACAGGGAAGCAGTACTTC.

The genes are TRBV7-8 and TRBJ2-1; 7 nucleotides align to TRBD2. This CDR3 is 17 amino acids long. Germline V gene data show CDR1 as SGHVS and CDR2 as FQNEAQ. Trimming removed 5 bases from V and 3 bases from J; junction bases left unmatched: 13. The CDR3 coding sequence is TGTGCCAGCAGCATGCTAAGCCTAGCGGTTAACTACAATGAGCAGTTCTTC. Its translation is CASSMLSLAVNYNEQFF.

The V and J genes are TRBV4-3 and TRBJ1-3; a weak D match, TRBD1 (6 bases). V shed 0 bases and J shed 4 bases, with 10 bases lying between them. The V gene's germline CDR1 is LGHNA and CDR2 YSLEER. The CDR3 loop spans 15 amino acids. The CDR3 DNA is TGCGCCAGCAGCCAAGATCTGGGGGCCGGAAACACCATATATTTT. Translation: CASSQDLGAGNTIYF.

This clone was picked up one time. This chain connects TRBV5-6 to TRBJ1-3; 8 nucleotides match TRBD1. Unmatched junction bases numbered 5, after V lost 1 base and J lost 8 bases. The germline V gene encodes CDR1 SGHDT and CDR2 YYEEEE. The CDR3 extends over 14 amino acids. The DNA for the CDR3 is TGTGCCAGCAGCTTGCTGGACAGGGAGGACACCATATATTTT. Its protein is CASSLLDREDTIYF.

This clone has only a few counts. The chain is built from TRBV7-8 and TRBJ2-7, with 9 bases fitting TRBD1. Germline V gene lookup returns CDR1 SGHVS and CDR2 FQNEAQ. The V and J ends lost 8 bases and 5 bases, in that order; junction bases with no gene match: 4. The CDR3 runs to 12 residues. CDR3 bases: TGTGCCAGCCGACAGGGGGGGAACGAGCAGTACTTC. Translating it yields CASRQGGNEQYF. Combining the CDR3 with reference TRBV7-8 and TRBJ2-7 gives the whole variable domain GAGVSQSPRYKVAKRGQDVALRCDPISGHVSLFWYQQALGQGPEFLTYFQNEAQLDKSGLPSDRFFAERPEGSVSTLKIQRTQQEDSAVYLCASRQGGNEQYFGPGTRLTVT.

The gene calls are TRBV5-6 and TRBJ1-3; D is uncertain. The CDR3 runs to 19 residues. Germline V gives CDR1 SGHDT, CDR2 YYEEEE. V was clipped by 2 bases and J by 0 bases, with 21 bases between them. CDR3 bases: TGTGCCAGCAGCTTCCGGGGTGAGGGCCCTATTTTCTCTGGAAACACCATATATTTT. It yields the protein CASSFRGEGPIFSGNTIYF.

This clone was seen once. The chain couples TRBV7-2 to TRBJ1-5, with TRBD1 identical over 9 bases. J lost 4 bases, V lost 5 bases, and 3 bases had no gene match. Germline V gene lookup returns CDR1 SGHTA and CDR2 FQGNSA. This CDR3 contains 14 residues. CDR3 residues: CASSQTGGNQPQHF. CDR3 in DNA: TGTGCCAGCAGCCAGACAGGGGGAAATCAGCCCCAGCATTTT. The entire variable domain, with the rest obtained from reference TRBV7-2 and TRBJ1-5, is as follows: GAGVSQSPSNKVTEKGKDVELRCDPISGHTALYWYRQSLGQGLEFLIYFQGNSAPDKSGLPSDRFSAERTGGSVSTLTIQRTQQEDSAVYLCASSQTGGNQPQHFGDGTRLSIL.

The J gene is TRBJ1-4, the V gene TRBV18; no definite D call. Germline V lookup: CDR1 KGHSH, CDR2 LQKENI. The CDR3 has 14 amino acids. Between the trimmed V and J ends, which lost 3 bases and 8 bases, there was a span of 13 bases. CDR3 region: CASSPGSEGEKLFF. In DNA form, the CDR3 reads TGTGCCAGCTCACCGGGCTCCGAGGGAGAAAAACTGTTTTTT.

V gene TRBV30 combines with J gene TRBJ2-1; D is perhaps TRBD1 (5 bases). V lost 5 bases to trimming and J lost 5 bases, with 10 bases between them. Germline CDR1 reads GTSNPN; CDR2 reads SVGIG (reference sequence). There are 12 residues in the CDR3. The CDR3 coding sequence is TGTGCCTGGGCCCCCAGGGACAATGAGCAGTTCTTC. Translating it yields CAWAPRDNEQFF.

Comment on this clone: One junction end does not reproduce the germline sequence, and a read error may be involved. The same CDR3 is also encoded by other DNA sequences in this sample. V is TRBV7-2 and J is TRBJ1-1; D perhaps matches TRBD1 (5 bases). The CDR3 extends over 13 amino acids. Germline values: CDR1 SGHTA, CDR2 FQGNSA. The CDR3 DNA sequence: TGTGCCAGCAGCGCACAGGTGAACACCGAAGCTTTCTTT. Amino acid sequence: CASSAQVNTEAFF.

CDR3 DNA: TGCAGCGTCCGGACAGGGGTTGATTCACCCCTCCACTTT. Translated: CSVRTGVDSPLHF. The genes are TRBV29-1 and TRBJ1-6, with TRBD1 identical over 9 bases. CDR3 length: 13 residues. From germline, CDR1 is SQVTM and CDR2 ANQGSEA. The ends lost 6 bases at V and 8 bases at J; junction bases unmatched: 5.

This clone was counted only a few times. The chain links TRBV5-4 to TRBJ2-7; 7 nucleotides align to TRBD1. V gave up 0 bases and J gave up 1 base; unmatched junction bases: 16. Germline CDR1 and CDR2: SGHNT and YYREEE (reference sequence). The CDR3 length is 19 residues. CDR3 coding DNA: TGTGCCAGCAGCTTGGAGGGACAGCCACTACTAACTGGGTCCTACGAGCAGTACTTC. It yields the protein CASSLEGQPLLTGSYEQYF.

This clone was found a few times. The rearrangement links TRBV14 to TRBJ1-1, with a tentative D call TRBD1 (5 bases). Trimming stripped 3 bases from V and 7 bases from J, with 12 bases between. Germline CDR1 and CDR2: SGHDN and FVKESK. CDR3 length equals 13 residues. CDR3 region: CASSQDQGSEAFF. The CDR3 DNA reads TGTGCCAGCAGCCAGGACCAGGGAAGTGAAGCTTTCTTT.

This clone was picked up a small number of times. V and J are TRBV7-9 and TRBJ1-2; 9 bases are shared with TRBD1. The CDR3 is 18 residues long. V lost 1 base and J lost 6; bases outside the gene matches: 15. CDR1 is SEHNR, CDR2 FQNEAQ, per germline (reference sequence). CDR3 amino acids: CASSLGQGVFRSAHGYTF. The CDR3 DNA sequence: TGTGCCAGCAGCTTAGGACAGGGGGTTTTTAGGTCTGCTCATGGCTACACCTTC.

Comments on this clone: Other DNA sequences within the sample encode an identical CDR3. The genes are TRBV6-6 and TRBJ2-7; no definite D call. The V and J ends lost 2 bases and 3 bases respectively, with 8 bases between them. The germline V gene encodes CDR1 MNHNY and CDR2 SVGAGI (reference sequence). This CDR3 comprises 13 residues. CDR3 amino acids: CASSYGQVYEQYF. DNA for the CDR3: TGTGCCAGCAGTTACGGGCAGGTCTACGAGCAGTACTTC.

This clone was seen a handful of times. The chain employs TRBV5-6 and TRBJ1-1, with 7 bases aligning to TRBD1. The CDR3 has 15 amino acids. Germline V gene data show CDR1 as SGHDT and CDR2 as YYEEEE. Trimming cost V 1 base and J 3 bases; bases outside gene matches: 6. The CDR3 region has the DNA TGTGCCAGCAGCTTGAAGGGGGCGGAGGACACTGAAGCTTTCTTT. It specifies CASSLKGAEDTEAFF.

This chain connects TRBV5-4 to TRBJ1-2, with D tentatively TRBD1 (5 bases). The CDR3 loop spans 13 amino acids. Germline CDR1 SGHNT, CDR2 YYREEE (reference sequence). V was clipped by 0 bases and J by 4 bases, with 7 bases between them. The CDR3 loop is CASSLEGPYGYTF. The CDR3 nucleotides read TGTGCCAGCAGCTTGGAGGGGCCCTATGGCTACACCTTC.

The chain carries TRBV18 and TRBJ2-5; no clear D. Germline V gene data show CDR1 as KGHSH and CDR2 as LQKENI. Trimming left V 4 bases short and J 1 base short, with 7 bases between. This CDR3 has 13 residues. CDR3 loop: CASSLYRQETQYF. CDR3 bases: TGTGCCAGCTCACTATATCGCCAAGAGACCCAGTACTTC.

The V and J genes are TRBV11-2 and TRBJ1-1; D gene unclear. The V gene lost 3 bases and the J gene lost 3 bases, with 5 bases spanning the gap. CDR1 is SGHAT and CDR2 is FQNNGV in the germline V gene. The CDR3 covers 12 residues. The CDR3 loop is CASSLGDTEAFF. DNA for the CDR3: TGTGCCAGCAGCTTGGGAGACACTGAAGCTTTCTTT.

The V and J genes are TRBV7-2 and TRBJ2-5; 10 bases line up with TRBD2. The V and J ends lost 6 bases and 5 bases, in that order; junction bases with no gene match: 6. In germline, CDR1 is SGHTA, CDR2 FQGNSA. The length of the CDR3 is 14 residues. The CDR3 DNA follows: TGTGCCAGCAGTTTACTAGCGGGGAGGGAGACCCAGTACTTC. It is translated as CASSLLAGRETQYF.

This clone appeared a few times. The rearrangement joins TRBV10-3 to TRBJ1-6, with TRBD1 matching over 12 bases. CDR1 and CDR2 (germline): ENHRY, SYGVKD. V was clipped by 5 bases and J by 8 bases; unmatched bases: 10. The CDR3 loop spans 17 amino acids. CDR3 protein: CAISPWDRGLADSPLHF. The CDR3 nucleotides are TGTGCCATCAGTCCTTGGGACAGGGGGCTAGCGGATTCACCCCTCCACTTT.

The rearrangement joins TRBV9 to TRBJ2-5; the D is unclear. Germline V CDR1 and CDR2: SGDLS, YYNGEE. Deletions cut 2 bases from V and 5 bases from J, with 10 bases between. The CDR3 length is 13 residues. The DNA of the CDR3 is TGTGCCAGCAGCGTTACGTACTGGGAGACCCAGTACTTC. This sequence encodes CASSVTYWETQYF.

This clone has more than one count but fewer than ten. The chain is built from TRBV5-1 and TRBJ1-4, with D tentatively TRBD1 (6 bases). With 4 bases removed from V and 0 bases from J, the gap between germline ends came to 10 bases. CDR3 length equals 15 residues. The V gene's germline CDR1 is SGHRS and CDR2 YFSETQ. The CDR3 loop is CASSPGASTNEKLFF. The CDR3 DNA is TGCGCCAGCAGCCCAGGGGCATCAACTAATGAAAAACTGTTTTTT.